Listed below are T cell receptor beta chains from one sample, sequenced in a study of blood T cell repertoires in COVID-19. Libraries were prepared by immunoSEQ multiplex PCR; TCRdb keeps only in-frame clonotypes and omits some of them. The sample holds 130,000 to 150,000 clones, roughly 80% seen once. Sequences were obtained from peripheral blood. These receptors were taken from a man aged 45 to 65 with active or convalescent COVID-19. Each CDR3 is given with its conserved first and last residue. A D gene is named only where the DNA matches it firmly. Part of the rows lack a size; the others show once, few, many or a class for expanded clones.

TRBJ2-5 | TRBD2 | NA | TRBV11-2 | TGTGCCAGCAGCTTAGTCCTAGCGGGAGGTTGGGAGACCCAGTACTTC | CASSLVLAGGWETQYF
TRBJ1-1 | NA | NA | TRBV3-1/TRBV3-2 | TGTGCCAGCAGCCAGGCCAGACTCGCTTTCTTT | CASSQARLAFF
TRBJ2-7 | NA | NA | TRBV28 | TGTGCCAGCAGTTTCGCGGGGCACGAGCAGTACTTC | CASSFAGHEQYF
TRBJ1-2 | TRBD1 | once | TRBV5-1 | TGCGCCAGCAGCTTGACAGGGGCAACAACTAACTATGGCTACACCTTC | CASSLTGATTNYGYTF
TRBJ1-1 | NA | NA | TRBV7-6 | TGTGCCAGCAGCTTACAGGGATGGGACACTGAAGCTTTCTTT | CASSLQGWDTEAFF
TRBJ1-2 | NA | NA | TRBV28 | TGTGCCAGCAGTTTAGGTCAGGAGGGCTATGGCTACACCTTC | CASSLGQEGYGYTF
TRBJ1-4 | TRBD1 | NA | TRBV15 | TGTGCCACCAGCATCGTGAGGACAGGGTATGAAAAACTGTTTTTT | CATSIVRTGYEKLFF
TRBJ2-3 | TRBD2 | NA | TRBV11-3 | TGTGCCAGCAGTTCCGGGACTAGCACTAGCACAGATACGCAGTATTTT | CASSSGTSTSTDTQYF
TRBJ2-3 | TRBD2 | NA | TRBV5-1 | TGCGCCAGCAGCTTGGAACTTCCGACTAGCGGGAGGGACACAGATACGCAGTATTTT | CASSLELPTSGRDTDTQYF
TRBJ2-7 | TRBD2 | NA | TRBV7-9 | TGTGCCAGCAGCTCCGGGCAAGGGACTATAGAGCAGTACTTC | CASSSGQGTIEQYF
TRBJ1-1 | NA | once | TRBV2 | TGTGCCAGCACCCCAGGAACCCCGATGGACACTGAAGCTTTCTTT | CASTPGTPMDTEAFF
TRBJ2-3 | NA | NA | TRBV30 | TGTGCCTGGAGTGTACAGTCCGGTAGAGATACGCAGTATTTT | CAWSVQSGRDTQYF
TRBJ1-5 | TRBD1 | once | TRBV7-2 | TGTGCCAGCAGCTTGACAGGGGGTTATAGCAATCAGCCCCAGCATTTT | CASSLTGGYSNQPQHF
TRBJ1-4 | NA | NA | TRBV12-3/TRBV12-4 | TGTGCCAGCAGGGGGCCAACTAATGAAAAACTGTTTTTT | CASRGPTNEKLFF
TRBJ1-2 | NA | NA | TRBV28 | TGTGCCAGCAGTTTAGGCGGACAGTTCTATGGCTACACCTTC | CASSLGGQFYGYTF
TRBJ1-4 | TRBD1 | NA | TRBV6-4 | TGTGCCAGCGGAGGTAGGGGGCGGGGTGAAAAACTGTTTTTT | CASGGRGRGEKLFF
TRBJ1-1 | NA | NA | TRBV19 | TGTGCCAGTAGTTTGGGGACAATCAAAACCAACACTGAAGCTTTCTTT | CASSLGTIKTNTEAFF
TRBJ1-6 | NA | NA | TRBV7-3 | TGTGCCAGCAGCTTTGAACCCTCTCGGAATTCACCCCTCCACTTT | CASSFEPSRNSPLHF
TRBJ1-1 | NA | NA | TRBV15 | TGTGCCACCAGCAGAGCTTCTGTTCGGAACACTGAAGCTTTCTTT | CATSRASVRNTEAFF
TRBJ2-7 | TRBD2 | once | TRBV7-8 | TGTGCCAGCAGCTTAGGAGCTAGCGGGAGAATCCACATCACCTACGAGCAGTACTTC | CASSLGASGRIHITYEQYF
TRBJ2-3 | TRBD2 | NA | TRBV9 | TGTGCCAGCAGCGTAACCGGGACTAGCGGTAGCACAGATACGCAGTATTTT | CASSVTGTSGSTDTQYF
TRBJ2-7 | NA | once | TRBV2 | TGTGCCGGCCGACAGCGAGCCTACGAGCAGTACTTC | CAGRQRAYEQYF
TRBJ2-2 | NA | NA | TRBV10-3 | TGTGCCGCGCAAAGGGACTCAACCGGGGAGCTGTTTTTT | CAAQRDSTGELFF
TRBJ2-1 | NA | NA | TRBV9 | TGTGCCAGCAGCGTAGGAGGGACTTGGGGTGAGCAGTTCTTC | CASSVGGTWGEQFF